The rows below give T cell receptor beta chains drawn from one sample of a study of blood T cell repertoires in COVID-19. Profiled with immunoSEQ multiplex PCR; TCRdb holds only in-frame clones, not every one. The sample includes about 160,000 clones, 87% of them seen just once. Sequences were obtained from peripheral blood. The receptors here all came from a woman aged 55-75 years who had recovered from COVID-19. CDR3s leave out the opening cysteine and the closing phenylalanine or tryptophan.

CDR3aa,j_gene,v_gene
ASSPILPNTEAF,TRBJ1-1,TRBV6-2/TRBV6-3
ASSSSIAYNEQF,TRBJ2-1,TRBV28
ASSLALGGGDQETQY,TRBJ2-5,TRBV5-5
ATGGGAEEQY,TRBJ2-7,TRBV6-6
ASSAGTSYNEQF,TRBJ2-1,TRBV5-1
AWSVRGNQPQH,TRBJ1-5,TRBV30
ATSVGYEEAETQY,TRBJ2-5,TRBV24-1
ASSQDIRTDTQY,TRBJ2-3,TRBV3-1/TRBV3-2
ASSPLEGEQY,TRBJ2-7,TRBV14
ASSLLRGGVYNEQF,TRBJ2-1,TRBV5-5
ASSRRAGETQY,TRBJ2-5,TRBV11-2
ASSLGQKKNTGELF,TRBJ2-2,TRBV5-4
ASSLGGSRSETQY,TRBJ2-5,TRBV11-3
ASSSPTGQGYNEQF,TRBJ2-1,TRBV28
ASSVGGGQQETQY,TRBJ2-5,TRBV9
SVNRGQKETQY,TRBJ2-5,TRBV29-1
ASSQGRGPQH,TRBJ1-5,TRBV4-1
ASSYSSDRGPQY,TRBJ2-7,TRBV6-5
ASSQTDNEKLF,TRBJ1-4,TRBV4-2
ASSEALNPRETQY,TRBJ2-5,TRBV6-1
ASSQGQAADTQY,TRBJ2-3,TRBV7-3
ASSPSGGAGGYT,TRBJ1-2,TRBV4-1
ASRDSQYGYT,TRBJ1-2,TRBV6-5
ASRIRGIENYT,TRBJ1-2,TRBV6-4
ASSVTQGTRT,TRBJ1-2,TRBV9
ASRLGRGSTDTQY,TRBJ2-3,TRBV5-4
ASSLDRNTGELF,TRBJ2-2,TRBV11-3
ASSQVGTSGGSLGTDTQY,TRBJ2-3,TRBV3-1/TRBV3-2
ASSPWRGGDTDTQY,TRBJ2-3,TRBV18
ASSPGQETQY,TRBJ2-5,TRBV5-1
ASSDTGGGETQY,TRBJ2-5,TRBV5-1
ASRGGPLNYGYT,TRBJ1-2,TRBV27
ASSQDPDGGFYEQY,TRBJ2-7,TRBV4-1
ASSKTGDIQY,TRBJ2-4,TRBV19
ASSLEGTGANSYEQY,TRBJ2-7,TRBV11-2
ATRRSLNEQF,TRBJ2-1,TRBV6-5
ASSTGLAGGTTDTQY,TRBJ2-3,TRBV7-3
ASSQGQVSEQF,TRBJ2-1,TRBV4-3
ASTQAPGNTIY,TRBJ1-3,TRBV5-1
ASSLSTSGGETQY,TRBJ2-5,TRBV4-1
ASRIGGLAADGEKLF,TRBJ1-4,TRBV7-9
ASSLAGAIRDTIY,TRBJ1-3,TRBV7-9
ASSLEGLYGYT,TRBJ1-2,TRBV11-2
ASSPDISGGNQY,TRBJ2-4,TRBV6-5
ASSPRQGGSEAF,TRBJ1-1,TRBV28
ASSQRGGGSF,TRBJ1-1,TRBV3-1/TRBV3-2
AWSASGGVSNQPQH,TRBJ1-5,TRBV30
ASSPSGGYYEQY,TRBJ2-7,TRBV28
ASSVILAGGPSDTQY,TRBJ2-3,TRBV9
ASSPGTGPSYGYT,TRBJ1-2,TRBV7-3
ASSFRAWTGVQPQH,TRBJ1-5,TRBV7-8
ASSQDRVLLPQETQY,TRBJ2-5,TRBV14
ASSSWAGASTDTQY,TRBJ2-3,TRBV11-3
ASSGRGGLETQY,TRBJ2-5,TRBV6-6
ASSPRTVFGSTGNTIY,TRBJ1-3,TRBV18
ASSLYLAGSYEQY,TRBJ2-7,TRBV13
SVGAFGGPSGNTIY,TRBJ1-3,TRBV29-1
ASSEQVRFNQPQH,TRBJ1-5,TRBV2
ATSEGLSTGELF,TRBJ2-2,TRBV24-1
ASSQDATGAKNIQY,TRBJ2-4,TRBV4-2